This section outlines one T cell receptor (beta chain) sequence together with its context. The CDR3 spans 16 residues. Trimming took 0 bases from V and 8 from J, leaving 17 bases between them. Germline CDR1 is SGHDT and CDR2 is YYEEEE. This specimen comes from a study of control samples from healthy donors and cancer patients. The data were produced by immunoSEQ multiplex PCR, yet TCRdb's version contains in-frame clones alone and is incomplete. The table has roughly 150,000 clones, over 85% seen once. The J gene is TRBJ1-4, the V gene TRBV5-6, with D perhaps TRBD1 (6 bases). The sequence came from a man between 18 and 29 years old in good health. Material for sequencing was blood. The CDR3 loop reads CASSLAMRGAREKLFF. The CDR3, as DNA: TGTGCCAGCAGCTTGGCAATGAGGGGGGCGCGAGAAAAACTGTTTTTT.